Below, one TCR beta chain is given with its context. These data are taken from a study of glioma-infiltrating T cells after dendritic cell vaccination. Overall study: Three intradermal dendritic cell vaccine injections were given every two weeks.

Here immunoSEQ multiplex PCR was the method, and the copy in TCRdb shows in-frame clones only, minus some. The table lists approximately 50,000 clones, about 88% of them singletons, with 5.3% in the top ten. Time point here: after dendritic cell vaccination, including at tumor progression/relapse. PBMC sampling occurred before vaccination, two weeks after the third dose, and at progression. Trimming stripped 4 bases from V and 4 bases from J, with 14 bases between. CDR1 GTSNPN and CDR2 SVGIG come from the germline V gene (reference sequence). This CDR3 comprises 14 residues. This clonotype was obtained from a human donor with glioblastoma. V and J are TRBV30 and TRBJ2-4, with D tentatively TRBD2 (6 bases). The source material was blood, sampled after dendritic cell vaccination. This CDR3 reads CAWKVAAVKNIQYF. In DNA form, the CDR3 reads TGTGCCTGGAAAGTAGCGGCCGTAAAAAACATTCAGTACTTC.